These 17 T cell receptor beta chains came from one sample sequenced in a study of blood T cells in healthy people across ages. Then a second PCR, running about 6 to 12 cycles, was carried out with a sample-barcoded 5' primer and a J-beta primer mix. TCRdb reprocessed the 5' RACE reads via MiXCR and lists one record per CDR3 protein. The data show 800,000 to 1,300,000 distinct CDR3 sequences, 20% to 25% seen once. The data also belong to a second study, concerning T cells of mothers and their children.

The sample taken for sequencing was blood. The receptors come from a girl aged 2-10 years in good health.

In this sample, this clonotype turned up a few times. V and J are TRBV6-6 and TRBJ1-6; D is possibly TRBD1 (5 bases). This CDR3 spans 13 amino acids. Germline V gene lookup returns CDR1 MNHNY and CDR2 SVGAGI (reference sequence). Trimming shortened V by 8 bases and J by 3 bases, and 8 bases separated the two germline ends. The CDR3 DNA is TGTGCCAGCGGCCAGGGCTATAATTCACCCCTCCACTTT. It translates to CASGQGYNSPLHF.

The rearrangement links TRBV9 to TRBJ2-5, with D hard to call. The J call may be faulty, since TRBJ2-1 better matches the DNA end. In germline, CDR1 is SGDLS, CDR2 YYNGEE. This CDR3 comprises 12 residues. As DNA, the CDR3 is TGTGCCAGCGCCCTGGACGCGGCTGAGCAGTTCTTC. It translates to CASALDAAEQFF.

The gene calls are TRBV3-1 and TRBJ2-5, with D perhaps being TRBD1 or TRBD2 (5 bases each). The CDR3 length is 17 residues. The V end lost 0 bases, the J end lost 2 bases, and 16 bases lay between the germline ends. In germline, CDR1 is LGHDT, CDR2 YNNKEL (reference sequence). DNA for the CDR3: TGTGCCAGCAGCCAAGATGGGACCAGCGGAGATCAAGAGACCCAGTACTTC. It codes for CASSQDGTSGDQETQYF.

The CDR3 bases are TGTGCCAGCAGCTGGATGGACAGGGGGTGGTGGGAGCAGTACTTC. Translation gives CASSWMDRGWWEQYF. This sequence joins TRBV5-6 and TRBJ2-7; 10 bases agree with TRBD1. Germline lookup yields CDR1 SGHDT and CDR2 YYEEEE. The CDR3 is 15 amino acids. J gave up 7 bases and V 3 bases, and 10 bases lay outside the gene matches.

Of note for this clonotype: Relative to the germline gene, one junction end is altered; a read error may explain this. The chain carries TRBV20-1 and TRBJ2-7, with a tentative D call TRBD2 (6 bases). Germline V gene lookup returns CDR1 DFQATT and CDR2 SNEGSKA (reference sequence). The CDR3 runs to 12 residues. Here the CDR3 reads CGASRTNYEQYF. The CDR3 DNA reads TGCGGTGCTTCGCGGACTAACTACGAGCAGTACTTC.

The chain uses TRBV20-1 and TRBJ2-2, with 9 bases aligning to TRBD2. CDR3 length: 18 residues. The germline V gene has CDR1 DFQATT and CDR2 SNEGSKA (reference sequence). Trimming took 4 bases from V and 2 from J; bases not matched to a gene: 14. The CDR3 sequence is CSAKSSWLAGVNTGELFF. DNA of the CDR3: TGCAGTGCTAAATCTTCGTGGTTAGCGGGAGTAAACACCGGGGAGCTGTTTTTT.

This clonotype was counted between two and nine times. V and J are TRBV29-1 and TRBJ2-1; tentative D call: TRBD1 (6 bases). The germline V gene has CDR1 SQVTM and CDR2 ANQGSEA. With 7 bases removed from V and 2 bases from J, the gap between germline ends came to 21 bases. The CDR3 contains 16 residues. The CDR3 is CSATPYREDPYNEQFF. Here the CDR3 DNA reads TGCAGCGCTACCCCATACAGGGAAGATCCCTACAATGAGCAGTTCTTC.

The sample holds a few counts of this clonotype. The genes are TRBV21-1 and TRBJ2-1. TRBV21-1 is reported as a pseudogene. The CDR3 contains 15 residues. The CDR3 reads CASSTPRSSYNEQFF. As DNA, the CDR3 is TGTGCCAGCAGCACCCCAAGAAGCTCCTACAATGAGCAGTTCTTC.

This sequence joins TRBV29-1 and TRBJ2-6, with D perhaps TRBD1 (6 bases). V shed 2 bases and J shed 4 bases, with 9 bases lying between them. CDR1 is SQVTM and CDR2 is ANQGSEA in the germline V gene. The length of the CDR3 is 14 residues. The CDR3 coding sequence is TGCAGCGTTGAAAAGGGGGAGGGGGCCAACGTCCTGACTTTC. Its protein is CSVEKGEGANVLTF.

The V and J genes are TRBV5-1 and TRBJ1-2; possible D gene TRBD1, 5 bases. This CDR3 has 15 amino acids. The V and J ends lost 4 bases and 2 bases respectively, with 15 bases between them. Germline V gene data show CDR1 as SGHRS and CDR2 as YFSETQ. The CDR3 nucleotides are TGCGCCAGCAGCCCCGGCGGGGGTGAAAACTATGGCTACACCTTC. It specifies CASSPGGGENYGYTF. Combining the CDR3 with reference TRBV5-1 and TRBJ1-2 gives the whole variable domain KAGVTQTPRYLIKTRGQQVTLSCSPISGHRSVSWYQQTPGQGLQFLFEYFSETQRNKGNFPGRFSGRQFSNSRSEMNVSTLELGDSALYLCASSPGGGENYGYTFGSGTRLTVV.

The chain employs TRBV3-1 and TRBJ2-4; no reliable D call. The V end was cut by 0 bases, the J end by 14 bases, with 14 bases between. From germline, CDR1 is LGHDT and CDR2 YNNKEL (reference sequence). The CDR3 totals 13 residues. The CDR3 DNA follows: TGTGCCAGCAGCCAAGACAAGGCCGACTTTAAGTACTTC. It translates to CASSQDKADFKYF.

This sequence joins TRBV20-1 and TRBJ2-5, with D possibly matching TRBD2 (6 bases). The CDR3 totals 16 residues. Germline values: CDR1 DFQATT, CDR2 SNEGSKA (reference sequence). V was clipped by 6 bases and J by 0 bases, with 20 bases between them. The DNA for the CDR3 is TGCAGTGCCCTTTGTTCGGACTACGTATACCAAGAGACCCAGTACTTC. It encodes CSALCSDYVYQETQYF.

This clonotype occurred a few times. The CDR3 nucleotides read TGCGCCAGCAGCTGGACGACAGGGCGGGAGCAGTACTTC. Protein: CASSWTTGREQYF. The V call is TRBV5-1, the J call TRBJ2-7; TRBD1 agrees at 7 bases. CDR3 length equals 13 residues. Trimming took 3 bases from V and 7 from J; bases not matched to a gene: 7. Germline V gives CDR1 SGHRS, CDR2 YFSETQ.

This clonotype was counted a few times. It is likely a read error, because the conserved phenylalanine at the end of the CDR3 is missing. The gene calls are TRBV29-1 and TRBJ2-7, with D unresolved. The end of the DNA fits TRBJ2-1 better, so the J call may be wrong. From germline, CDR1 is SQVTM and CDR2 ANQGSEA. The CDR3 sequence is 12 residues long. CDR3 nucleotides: TGCAGCGTTGCGGGTTTCGTCAATGAGCAGTTCTCC. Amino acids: CSVAGFVNEQFS.

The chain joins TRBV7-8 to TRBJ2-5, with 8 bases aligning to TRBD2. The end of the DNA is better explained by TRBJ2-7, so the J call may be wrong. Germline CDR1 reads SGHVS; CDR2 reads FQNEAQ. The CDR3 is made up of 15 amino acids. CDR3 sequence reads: CASSLDAGGAYEQYF. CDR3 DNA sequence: TGTGCCAGCAGCTTAGATGCGGGAGGCGCCTACGAGCAGTACTTC.

In nucleotides, the CDR3 is TGTGCCAGCAAACCTGAACGAGGGCGGGGGTACCAAGAGACCCAGTACTTC. As protein: CASKPERGRGYQETQYF. The rearrangement joins TRBV27 to TRBJ2-5; 7 positions agree with TRBD2. Germline CDR1 is MNHEY and CDR2 is SMNVEV (reference sequence). This CDR3 is built from 17 residues. Trimming at V came to 7 bases and at J to 0 bases, leaving 14 bases not matched to a gene.

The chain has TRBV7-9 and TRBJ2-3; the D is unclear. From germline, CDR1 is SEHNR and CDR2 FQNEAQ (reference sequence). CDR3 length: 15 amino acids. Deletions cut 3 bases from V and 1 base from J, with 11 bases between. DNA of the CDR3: TGTGCCAGCAGCTTCCCGATAATGGGCACAGATACGCAGTATTTT. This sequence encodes CASSFPIMGTDTQYF.